These 18 T cell receptor beta chains originate from one sample sequenced in a study of regulatory T cells in long-lasting Graves disease. Time point here: newly diagnosed GD, antithyroid drugs for less than 3 months. From PBMCs, RNA was extracted and then used to make the TCR library. Arm-PCR with iRepertoire HTBI primers amplified the CDR3 regions for these TCR beta libraries. MiXCR, applied by TCRdb to the multiplex PCR reads, yields one record per CDR3 protein. The table has roughly 420,000 distinct CDR3 sequences, about 15% seen once. In addition, the sample was reused for a study of T cells in Graves' hyperthyroidism and ophthalmopathy.

The specimen comprised peripheral blood mononuclear cells (PBMCs), sampled at new diagnosis, from a patient treated with antithyroid drugs. The origin of the receptors is a woman aged 25 to 39 with Graves disease.

This clonotype was found a few times. The chain uses TRBV5-1 and TRBJ2-3; D is ambiguous. This CDR3 has 14 amino acids. Germline V lookup: CDR1 SGHRS, CDR2 YFSETQ. V lost 4 bases, J lost 4 bases, and 13 bases lay in between. CDR3 coding DNA: TGCGCCAGCAGCCCTCTTTTCCTCCCAGATACGCAGTATTTT. Encoded protein: CASSPLFLPDTQYF.

The chain is built from TRBV14 and TRBJ2-7, with 7 bases that match TRBD1. CDR1 and CDR2 (germline): SGHDN, FVKESK. The CDR3 consists of 14 residues. The V segment lost 6 bases and the J segment 3 bases; nucleotides outside the gene matches: 8. CDR3 DNA: TGTGCCAGCAGTCGGACAGGCCCGCTCTACGAGCAGTACTTC. Protein product: CASSRTGPLYEQYF.

This clonotype was recorded at least ten times. The chain has TRBV3-1 and TRBJ2-4; 8 bases are shared with TRBD1. The germline V gene has CDR1 LGHDT and CDR2 YNNKEL (reference sequence). J gave up 15 bases and V 0 bases, and 13 bases lay outside the gene matches. The CDR3 covers 15 residues. The CDR3 DNA reads TGTGCCAGCAGCCAAGATCGGGGACAGGCCCTAGAACCGTACTTC. Amino acids: CASSQDRGQALEPYF.

The rearrangement uses TRBV29-1 and TRBJ2-5, with TRBD2 matching over 11 bases. The ends lost 4 bases at V and 5 bases at J; junction bases unmatched: 12. The CDR3 spans 16 residues. Per germline, CDR1 SQVTM and CDR2 ANQGSEA. The CDR3: CSVAPRLAGGGETQYF. As DNA, the CDR3 is TGCAGCGTTGCCCCGAGGCTAGCGGGAGGAGGGGAGACCCAGTACTTC.

Notes on this clonotype: This may be a read error, as it is one base from a much larger clone. The CDR3 reads CASAGGLTGELLF. The DNA for the CDR3 is TGTGCCAGTGCAGGGGGGTTAACCGGGGAGCTGCTTTTT. The chain uses TRBV7-9 and TRBJ2-2, with D possibly matching TRBD1 (7 bases). The CDR3 runs 13 residues. Germline V lookup: CDR1 SEHNR, CDR2 FQNEAQ (reference sequence). Complete variable domain (other parts from reference TRBV7-9 and TRBJ2-2): DTGVSQNPRHKITKRGQNVTFRCDPISEHNRLYWYRQTLGQGPEFLTYFQNEAQLEKSRLLSDRFSAERPKGSFSTLEIQRTEQGDSAMYLCASAGGLTGELLFGEGSRLTVL.

This clonotype was counted at least ten times. The V gene is TRBV7-6, the J gene TRBJ2-1, with TRBD2 identical over 11 bases. Germline values: CDR1 SGHVS, CDR2 FNYEAQ. The CDR3 is 18 amino acids. The V segment lost 1 base and the J segment 4 bases; nucleotides outside the gene matches: 9. CDR3 region: CASSLGKLAGAQYNEQFF. CDR3 DNA: TGTGCCAGCAGCTTAGGAAAACTAGCGGGAGCCCAATACAATGAGCAGTTCTTC.

This clonotype was picked up many times. CDR3 in amino acids: CASSPSTGVEQFF. The CDR3, as DNA: TGCGCCAGCAGCCCGTCTACAGGGGTAGAGCAGTTCTTC. The V call is TRBV5-1, the J call TRBJ2-1, with TRBD1 matching over 7 bases. Germline trimming cut 4 bases from V and 10 bases from J; bases unmatched to any gene: 8. This CDR3 region has 13 residues. CDR1 is SGHRS, CDR2 YFSETQ, per germline.

This clonotype was counted ten times or more. The V call is TRBV12-3 or TRBV12-4, the J call TRBJ2-5; 12 bases align to TRBD2. The junction had 6 bases not matched to a gene; V was cut back by 6 bases and J by 4 bases. CDR3 length: 15 residues. In DNA, the CDR3 is TGTGCCAGCAGGTTGACTAGCGGGAGCGTAGAGACCCAGTACTTC. Amino acids: CASRLTSGSVETQYF.

The V call is TRBV20-1, the J call TRBJ2-1, with D tentatively TRBD2 (5 bases). Deletions cut 0 bases from V and 9 bases from J, with 15 bases between. The V gene's germline CDR1 is DFQATT and CDR2 SNEGSKA (reference sequence). The CDR3 sequence is 14 residues long. The CDR3 bases are TGCAGTGCTAGAGAGACTACGCTCAACGGTGAGCAGTTCTTC. Translated, it gives CSARETTLNGEQFF.

The sample holds many counts of this clonotype. This rearrangement joins TRBV6-2 or TRBV6-3 to TRBJ2-3; TRBD2 might be the D (7 bases). The CDR3 consists of 15 residues. Per the germline V gene, CDR1 is MNHEY and CDR2 is SVGEGT. Trimming took 2 bases from V and 5 from J, leaving 14 bases between them. The chain's CDR3 is CASSYRGREIDTQYF. The DNA of the CDR3 is TGTGCCAGCAGTTACCGGGGGCGGGAGATAGATACGCAGTATTTT.

V usage is TRBV20-1 and J usage is TRBJ2-7; 8 nucleotides agree with TRBD1. V trimming: 4 bases; J trimming: 3 bases; junction bases outside the gene matches: 5. Germline V gives CDR1 DFQATT, CDR2 SNEGSKA (reference sequence). The CDR3 runs 13 residues. The CDR3 sequence is CSATPGGSYEQYF. The CDR3 DNA sequence: TGCAGTGCTACACCAGGGGGCAGCTACGAGCAGTACTTC.

This clonotype was seen many times. This rearrangement joins TRBV6-6 to TRBJ1-1; D remains unclear. Germline loops: CDR1 MNHNY, CDR2 SVGAGI (reference sequence). Trimming took 0 bases from V and 1 from J, leaving 6 bases between them. CDR3 length: 14 residues. CDR3: CASSYSESNTEAFF. The CDR3 region has the DNA TGTGCCAGCAGTTACTCGGAGTCGAACACTGAAGCTTTCTTT.

This clonotype was observed a handful of times. CDR3 residues: CATAGPAEAFF. DNA for the CDR3: TGTGCCACCGCCGGACCCGCTGAAGCTTTCTTT. This rearrangement joins TRBV19 to TRBJ1-1; D gene ambiguous. CDR3 length: 11 amino acids. The V end was cut by 10 bases, the J end by 6 bases, with 12 bases between. Germline values: CDR1 LNHDA, CDR2 SQIVND (reference sequence).

Many counts were recorded for this clonotype. This chain uses TRBV20-1 with TRBJ2-1, with TRBD2 matching over 11 bases. This CDR3 is 14 amino acids long. CDR1 and CDR2 (germline): DFQATT, SNEGSKA (reference sequence). The V gene end was trimmed by 3 bases and the J gene end by 9 bases; junction bases not matched to a gene: 7. CDR3 DNA: TGCAGTGCTAGCCGTAGCGGGAGGGTGGGTGAGCAGTTCTTC. Translation: CSASRSGRVGEQFF.

This clonotype was observed at least ten times. J is TRBJ1-1 and V is TRBV5-1; no firm D call. Germline loops: CDR1 SGHRS, CDR2 YFSETQ. This CDR3 has 14 residues. Trimming removed 7 bases at V and 0 bases at J, with 13 bases between. The CDR3 DNA reads as TGCGCCAGCTCCTCGGACGGTTTGAACACTGAAGCTTTCTTT. It translates to CASSSDGLNTEAFF. The variable domain in full, completed from reference TRBV5-1 and TRBJ1-1, reads KAGVTQTPRYLIKTRGQQVTLSCSPISGHRSVSWYQQTPGQGLQFLFEYFSETQRNKGNFPGRFSGRQFSNSRSEMNVSTLELGDSALYLCASSSDGLNTEAFFGQGTRLTVV.

This clonotype has ten or more counts. The chain has TRBV27 and TRBJ2-3; D call uncertain. The CDR3 loop spans 12 amino acids. Trimming cost V 6 bases and J 4 bases, with 8 bases left between them. Germline V lookup: CDR1 MNHEY, CDR2 SMNVEV (reference sequence). CDR3 loop: CASRETPDTQYF. The CDR3 DNA reads as TGTGCCAGCAGAGAAACCCCAGATACGCAGTATTTT.

This clonotype was observed many times. The chain combines TRBV28 with TRBJ2-1; 9 nucleotides agree with TRBD2. V dropped 1 base and J dropped 8; count of bases not matched to a gene: 9. Germline V gives CDR1 MDHEN, CDR2 SYDVKM. The CDR3 covers 16 residues. The CDR3 nucleotides are TGTGCCAGCAGTTTATTTGGAGGCGGGAGGGCCGATGAGCAGTTCTTC. This gives the protein CASSLFGGGRADEQFF.

This clonotype was seen ten or more times. The rearrangement links TRBV20-1 to TRBJ1-1, with 8 bases identical to TRBD1. Germline assignment: CDR1 DFQATT and CDR2 SNEGSKA (reference sequence). The CDR3 has 14 amino acids. Unmatched junction bases numbered 7, after V lost 5 bases and J lost 2 bases. CDR3 loop: CSALTGGRNTEAFF. CDR3 sequence (DNA): TGCAGTGCTTTAACAGGGGGGCGAAACACTGAAGCTTTCTTT.